The 20 T cell receptor beta chains listed next were all sequenced from one sample in a study of human T cells and chemical hapten exposure. TCRdb passed the RACE reads through MiXCR, listing each CDR3 protein once. The data contain roughly 380,000 distinct CDR3 sequences, about 5.1% of them singletons. Time point noted: pre-sensitization, week 0. The treatment here: therapeutic diphenylcyclopropenone sensitization with weekly scalp DPC. The input for sequencing was whole blood, taken in connection with sensitization to the hapten diphenylcyclopropenone (DPC). The receptor set was obtained from a woman aged 45-65 years with alopecia areata. Some clones in this sample may be carry-over from other donors' samples.

On this clonotype: Relative to the germline gene, one junction end is altered; a read error may explain this. The V gene is TRBV4-3, the J gene TRBJ2-4; 7 positions match TRBD1. CDR1 LGHNA and CDR2 YSLEER come from the germline V gene. The CDR3 runs 12 residues. The CDR3 loop reads CTSSQEGGTQYF. The CDR3 DNA reads as TGCACCAGCAGCCAAGAAGGGGGCACTCAGTACTTC.

This sequence joins TRBV4-1 and TRBJ1-5; 7 positions match TRBD1. CDR1 is MGHRA and CDR2 is YSYEKL in the germline V gene. Trimming at V came to 4 bases and at J to 6 bases, leaving 12 bases not matched to a gene. CDR3 length: 16 amino acids. The CDR3 here is CASSLFEGAEGQPQHF. The CDR3 coding sequence is TGCGCCAGCAGCCTCTTTGAGGGGGCAGAGGGTCAGCCCCAGCATTTT.

There are a few counts of this clonotype. The genes are TRBV7-2 and TRBJ2-6; D not certain. The germline gives CDR1 SGHTA, CDR2 FQGNSA. Trimming took 5 bases from V and 4 from J, leaving 15 bases between them. This CDR3 comprises 16 residues. CDR3 sequence (DNA): TGTGCCAGCAGCCTGTCCCGGGCCTTGGGGGCCAACGTCCTGACTTTC. Residues: CASSLSRALGANVLTF.

V gene TRBV5-1 combines with J gene TRBJ1-1, with 12 positions matching TRBD1. Germline V gene sequence: CDR1 SGHRS, CDR2 YFSETQ. The CDR3 length is 16 residues. Losses at the gene ends were 4 bases for V and 5 bases for J; bases not matched to a gene: 9. Written as DNA, the CDR3 is TGCGCCAGCAGCCCGGAGGGGACAGGGGGCGGAACTGAAGCTTTCTTT. Translation: CASSPEGTGGGTEAFF. The whole variable domain, filled in from reference TRBV5-1 and TRBJ1-1, reads KAGVTQTPRYLIKTRGQQVTLSCSPISGHRSVSWYQQTPGQGLQFLFEYFSETQRNKGNFPGRFSGRQFSNSRSEMNVSTLELGDSALYLCASSPEGTGGGTEAFFGQGTRLTVV.

This clonotype was seen at least ten times. The chain couples TRBV10-1 to TRBJ2-1, with D hard to call. The CDR3 extends over 15 amino acids. With 7 bases removed from V and 0 bases from J, the gap between germline ends came to 13 bases. The germline gives CDR1 WNHNN, CDR2 SYGVQD (reference sequence). The CDR3 region has the DNA TGCGCCAGCACTGGGCTCTCAAGCTCCTACAATGAGCAGTTCTTC. This translates into CASTGLSSSYNEQFF.

The table lists this clonotype with many counts. The genes are TRBV20-1 and TRBJ1-2, with D possibly being TRBD1 (5 bases). In germline, CDR1 is DFQATT, CDR2 SNEGSKA (reference sequence). This CDR3 is built from 12 residues. Trimming removed 5 bases at V and 4 bases at J, with 11 bases between. The CDR3 protein is CSAWGGTYGYTF. For the CDR3, the DNA is TGCAGTGCTTGGGGGGGGACCTATGGCTACACCTTC.

The rearrangement joins TRBV28 to TRBJ2-5; 9 bases are shared with TRBD1. Germline loops: CDR1 MDHEN, CDR2 SYDVKM. V lost 2 bases to trimming and J lost 4 bases; unmatched junction nucleotides: 5. There are 15 residues in the CDR3. CDR3: CASSLGGQGRETQYF. DNA for the CDR3: TGTGCCAGCAGTTTAGGGGGACAGGGTCGAGAGACCCAGTACTTC.

This clonotype was seen repeatedly, ten times or more. The V call is TRBV7-8, the J call TRBJ1-1; 7 nucleotides match TRBD1. Germline loops: CDR1 SGHVS, CDR2 FQNEAQ. The CDR3 length is 13 residues. Trimming took 5 bases from V and 6 from J; bases not matched to a gene: 6. As DNA, the CDR3 is TGTGCCAGCAGCACCAGGGGGAGGTCTGAAGCTTTCTTT. Protein product: CASSTRGRSEAFF.

This clonotype was detected ten times or more. The J gene is TRBJ2-1, the V gene TRBV5-1, with 8 bases aligning to TRBD2. J lost 6 bases, V lost 2 bases, and 4 bases had no gene match. This CDR3 has 14 amino acids. Germline loops: CDR1 SGHRS, CDR2 YFSETQ. DNA for the CDR3: TGCGCCAGCAGCTTCCGGGGGGGCCGCAATGAGCAGTTCTTC. It is translated as CASSFRGGRNEQFF.

This clonotype was recorded many times. The genes are TRBV10-3 and TRBJ2-5, with TRBD1 identical over 8 bases. The germline gives CDR1 ENHRY, CDR2 SYGVKD. This CDR3 has 13 amino acids. V lost 6 bases and J lost 3; bases outside the gene matches: 3. Written as DNA, the CDR3 is TGTGCCATCAGCCCGGACAGGGAAGAGACCCAGTACTTC. Its protein is CAISPDREETQYF.

This clonotype came up a few times. The genes are TRBV5-1 and TRBJ1-4; D gene ambiguous. V gave up 5 bases and J gave up 5 bases, with 16 bases separating them. Germline V gene lookup returns CDR1 SGHRS and CDR2 YFSETQ. There are 15 residues in the CDR3. The CDR3 here is CASSSKPGRNEKLFF. CDR3 in DNA: TGCGCCAGCAGTTCGAAACCGGGAAGAAATGAAAAACTGTTTTTT.

The chain is built from TRBV6-1 and TRBJ1-1; no firm D call. From germline, CDR1 is MNHNS and CDR2 SASEGT. The CDR3 spans 13 residues. Trimming cost V 5 bases and J 1 base, with 8 bases left between them. The DNA of the CDR3 is TGTGCCAGCAGTAAATCACGGAACACTGAAGCTTTCTTT. Translating gives CASSKSRNTEAFF.

The table lists this clonotype with many counts. The chain has TRBV7-2 and TRBJ2-5, with 8 bases fitting TRBD2. The CDR3 is made up of 14 amino acids. The trim removed 5 bases at V and 2 bases at J, leaving 4 bases unmatched. Germline CDR1 SGHTA, CDR2 FQGNSA. This chain's CDR3 is CASSPVAGQETQYF. The CDR3 DNA sequence: TGTGCCAGCAGCCCGGTAGCGGGGCAAGAGACCCAGTACTTC.

This clonotype was observed many times. The CDR3 sequence is CASSLSGSTDTQYF. CDR3 DNA: TGTGCCAGCAGCCTGAGCGGGAGCACAGATACGCAGTATTTT. The chain couples TRBV27 to TRBJ2-3; possibly TRBD2 for D (6 bases). This CDR3 region has 14 residues. Germline assignment: CDR1 MNHEY and CDR2 SMNVEV (reference sequence). V was clipped by 6 bases and J by 0 bases, with 10 bases between them.

The chain uses TRBV6-2 or TRBV6-3 and TRBJ2-7, with D unclear. This CDR3 has 13 amino acids. Deletions cut 0 bases from V and 6 bases from J, with 9 bases between. Per germline, CDR1 MNHEY and CDR2 SVGEGT. DNA of the CDR3: TGTGCCAGCAGTTACTCGGGCCCTTTCGAGCAGTACTTC. Protein product: CASSYSGPFEQYF.

The chain uses TRBV6-1 and TRBJ2-1; 16 bases match TRBD2. Germline CDR1 and CDR2: MNHNS and SASEGT. V gave up 4 bases and J gave up 4 bases; unmatched junction bases: 7. The CDR3 contains 18 residues. The CDR3 DNA follows: TGTGCCAGCAGTGTCCCCCCGGGACTAGCGGGGGGGTACAATGAGCAGTTCTTC. Translation: CASSVPPGLAGGYNEQFF.

This clonotype was recorded many times. The V gene is TRBV9, the J gene TRBJ2-7, with D unresolved. Trimming took off 4 bases at V and 0 bases at J, with 11 bases between the two ends. Germline loops: CDR1 SGDLS, CDR2 YYNGEE. The CDR3 extends over 14 amino acids. CDR3 in DNA: TGTGCCAGCAGCACTGACTCGAGCTCCTACGAGCAGTACTTC. This translates into CASSTDSSSYEQYF. The complete variable domain, with remaining parts taken from reference TRBV9 and TRBJ2-7, reads DSGVTQTPKHLITATGQRVTLRCSPRSGDLSVYWYQQSLDQGLQFLIQYYNGEERAKGNILERFSAQQFPDLHSELNLSSLELGDSALYFCASSTDSSSYEQYFGPGTRLTVT.

The chain carries TRBV9 and TRBJ2-1; the match to TRBD2 covers 8 bases. Per the germline V gene, CDR1 is SGDLS and CDR2 is YYNGEE. The V gene end was trimmed by 0 bases and the J gene end by 0 bases; junction bases not matched to a gene: 2. The CDR3 is made up of 16 amino acids. CDR3 residues: CASSVEAGASYNEQFF. The CDR3 DNA sequence: TGTGCCAGCAGCGTAGAAGCGGGAGCCTCCTACAATGAGCAGTTCTTC.

This clonotype appeared many times. The chain couples TRBV6-5 to TRBJ1-4, with D tentatively TRBD1 (5 bases). The CDR3 has 17 amino acids. Germline CDR1 and CDR2: MNHEY and SVGAGI. The ends were cut back, 2 bases at V and 5 bases at J, with 18 bases in the middle. Here the CDR3 reads CASSYAPGRRRNEKLFF. The CDR3 DNA reads as TGTGCCAGCAGTTACGCCCCGGGGCGGAGGCGAAATGAAAAACTGTTTTTT.

This clonotype was recorded at least ten times. The CDR3 bases are TGTGCCATCAGTGAGTCGATGGCTAGCGGTGATACGCAGTATTTT. This encodes CAISESMASGDTQYF. The rearrangement links TRBV10-3 to TRBJ2-3, with 7 nucleotides matching TRBD2. Germline CDR1 ENHRY, CDR2 SYGVKD. The CDR3 is made up of 15 amino acids. Trimming cost V 0 bases and J 6 bases; bases outside gene matches: 6.